This entry lists 32 T cell receptor beta chains sequenced from one sample in a study of cytomegalovirus exposure and HLA in healthy donors. The PCR made use of 60 Vbeta and 13 Jbeta primers. Some clones are missing from TCRdb's copy, which holds only in-frame ones; the method was immunoSEQ multiplex PCR. The sample lists about 110,000 clones, around 63% seen once, with approximately 3% in the top ten. Sequences were obtained from PBMCs. The receptors originated from a young man in good health and CMV-seronegative.

The chain couples TRBV7-2 to TRBJ1-2, with D unclear. The germline V and J ends were trimmed by 5 bases and 8 bases, with 18 bases remaining between them. Per germline, CDR1 SGHTA and CDR2 FQGNSA. The CDR3 is 14 amino acids. This CDR3 is CASSPLGISEGYTF. In nucleotides, the CDR3 is TGTGCCAGCAGCCCACTAGGGATTTCTGAAGGCTACACCTTC.

The rearrangement uses TRBV5-5 and TRBJ1-1; TRBD1 aligns across 9 bases. The V gene's germline CDR1 is SGHKS and CDR2 YYEKEE (reference sequence). J gave up 5 bases and V 4 bases, and 6 bases lay outside the gene matches. This CDR3 contains 14 residues. The CDR3 DNA reads TGTGCCAGCAGCCCGGGGACAGGGAGAACTGAAGCTTTCTTT. The encoded protein is CASSPGTGRTEAFF.

The chain uses TRBV28 and TRBJ2-3; 7 bases are shared with TRBD2. Trimming cost V 3 bases and J 0 bases; bases outside gene matches: 3. From germline, CDR1 is MDHEN and CDR2 SYDVKM. CDR3 length: 15 amino acids. Here the CDR3 reads CASSFAGVSTDTQYF. CDR3 DNA: TGTGCCAGCAGTTTCGCGGGAGTTAGCACAGATACGCAGTATTTT. The variable domain in full, with the rest retrieved from reference TRBV28 and TRBJ2-3, is DVKVTQSSRYLVKRTGEKVFLECVQDMDHENMFWYRQDPGLGLRLIYFSYDVKMKEKGDIPEGYSVSREKKERFSLILESASTNQTSMYLCASSFAGVSTDTQYFGPGTRLTVL.

This clone was counted only a few times. CDR3: CASSGRDRGADTQYF. Written as DNA, the CDR3 is TGTGCCAGCAGCGGCCGGGACAGAGGAGCAGATACGCAGTATTTT. The chain couples TRBV11-2 to TRBJ2-3; 7 positions match TRBD1. This CDR3 is 15 amino acids long. The germline gives CDR1 SGHAT, CDR2 FQNNGV. J gave up 4 bases and V 5 bases, and 9 bases lay outside the gene matches.

As for this clone: A read error may produce the germline difference seen at one junction end. The J gene is TRBJ2-1, the V gene TRBV29-1; 7 nucleotides line up with TRBD1. The germline gives CDR1 SQVTM, CDR2 ANQGSEA. The CDR3 contains 11 residues. The CDR3 bases are TGCAGCGTTGAAGAACCCGGGACAGTTATCTTC. This translates into CSVEEPGTVIF.

This clone has just one count. The V gene is TRBV7-2, the J gene TRBJ1-2, with 10 bases aligning to TRBD1. CDR3 length equals 14 residues. V shed 5 bases, J shed 7 bases, and the junction held 7 bases outside the gene matches. Germline V CDR1 and CDR2: SGHTA, FQGNSA. CDR3 nucleotide sequence: TGTGCCAGCAGCACCCGACAGGGGGCGGGTGGCTACACCTTC. Protein product: CASSTRQGAGGYTF.

The J gene is TRBJ2-1, the V gene TRBV19; 7 bases line up with TRBD2. CDR1 and CDR2 (germline): LNHDA, SQIVND (reference sequence). J gave up 3 bases and V 4 bases, and 9 bases lay outside the gene matches. The CDR3 runs 16 residues. The DNA for the CDR3 is TGTGCCAGTAGTAGGGAACTAGCGCGACTCTACAATGAGCAGTTCTTC. Translation gives CASSRELARLYNEQFF.

The J gene is TRBJ2-6, the V gene TRBV7-2; D gene uncertain. Germline CDR1 and CDR2: SGHTA and FQGNSA. This CDR3 is built from 15 residues. V lost 5 bases to trimming and J lost 4 bases, with 12 bases between them. CDR3 DNA: TGTGCCAGCAGCCCGTCTTTTACAGGGGCCAACGTCCTGACTTTC. It yields the protein CASSPSFTGANVLTF.

The V gene is TRBV5-4, the J gene TRBJ2-5; TRBD1 matches at 12 bases. The germline V gene encodes CDR1 SGHNT and CDR2 YYREEE (reference sequence). The CDR3 has 15 residues. V shed 4 bases and J 5 bases; nucleotides not matched to a gene: 6. The CDR3 protein is CASSPGTGGDETQYF. CDR3 coding DNA: TGTGCCAGCAGCCCAGGGACAGGGGGCGACGAGACCCAGTACTTC.

The chain couples TRBV28 to TRBJ1-2, with D perhaps TRBD1 (5 bases). Germline assignment: CDR1 MDHEN and CDR2 SYDVKM. V was shortened by 5 bases and J by 2 bases, with 9 bases between the two germline ends. The CDR3 runs 13 residues. The DNA for the CDR3 is TGTGCCAGCAGTGTACAGGAGAACTATGGCTACACCTTC. Encoded protein: CASSVQENYGYTF.

The rearrangement uses TRBV30 and TRBJ1-1; weak D call: TRBD1 (6 bases). This CDR3 contains 14 residues. V was clipped by 3 bases and J by 1 base, with 12 bases between them. Per germline, CDR1 GTSNPN and CDR2 SVGIG (reference sequence). Here the CDR3 DNA reads TGTGCCTGGAGAACCGGGACAACGAACACTGAAGCTTTCTTT. Its protein product is CAWRTGTTNTEAFF. Full variable domain (outside the CDR3, taken from reference TRBV30 and TRBJ1-1): SQTIHQWPATLVQPVGSPLSLECTVEGTSNPNLYWYRQAAGRGLQLLFYSVGIGQISSEVPQNLSASRPQDRQFILSSKKLLLSDSGFYLCAWRTGTTNTEAFFGQGTRLTVV.

Only one count was recorded for this clone. The chain has TRBV7-9 and TRBJ1-1; D gene ambiguous. Germline CDR1 reads SEHNR; CDR2 reads FQNEAQ (reference sequence). Trimming pared 4 bases from V and 1 base from J, leaving 13 bases between. CDR3 length: 15 residues. The CDR3 loop is CASSSPTEENTEAFF. The CDR3 coding sequence is TGTGCCAGCAGCTCCCCTACTGAGGAGAACACTGAAGCTTTCTTT.

This clone was observed once. V usage is TRBV6-1 and J usage is TRBJ1-1, with D hard to call. CDR1 and CDR2 (germline): MNHNS, SASEGT. CDR3 length: 14 amino acids. The V and J ends lost 7 bases and 0 bases respectively, with 12 bases between them. The CDR3 spells CASTRHVLNTEAFF. CDR3 DNA: TGTGCCAGCACCAGACACGTCCTGAACACTGAAGCTTTCTTT.

The chain recombines TRBV30 with TRBJ2-1, with D uncertain. CDR1 GTSNPN and CDR2 SVGIG come from the germline V gene (reference sequence). CDR3 length: 16 residues. V dropped 5 bases and J dropped 0 bases, with 17 bases sitting between them. The CDR3 is CAWEPLGKSSYNEQFF. DNA of the CDR3: TGTGCCTGGGAACCCCTAGGAAAAAGCTCCTACAATGAGCAGTTCTTC. Full variable domain (outside the CDR3, taken from reference TRBV30 and TRBJ2-1): SQTIHQWPATLVQPVGSPLSLECTVEGTSNPNLYWYRQAAGRGLQLLFYSVGIGQISSEVPQNLSASRPQDRQFILSSKKLLLSDSGFYLCAWEPLGKSSYNEQFFGPGTRLTVL.

The chain is built from TRBV5-8 and TRBJ1-5, with 8 bases that match TRBD1. J gave up 2 bases and V 3 bases, and 7 bases lay outside the gene matches. The CDR3 has 16 amino acids. Germline CDR1 reads SGHTS; CDR2 reads YDEGEE. CDR3 sequence reads: CASSWTGIRGNQPQHF. DNA for the CDR3: TGTGCCAGCAGCTGGACAGGGATAAGGGGCAATCAGCCCCAGCATTTT. The full variable domain, its missing parts supplied by reference TRBV5-8 and TRBJ1-5, is EAGVTQSPTHLIKTRGQQATLRCSPISGHTSVYWYQQALGLGLQFLLWYDEGEERNRGNFPPRFSGRQFPNYSSELNVNALELEDSALYLCASSWTGIRGNQPQHFGDGTRLSIL.

V is TRBV30 and J is TRBJ1-2; possible D gene TRBD1, 6 bases. The CDR3 consists of 13 residues. Trimming took off 6 bases at V and 0 bases at J, with 11 bases between the two ends. Germline V lookup: CDR1 GTSNPN, CDR2 SVGIG (reference sequence). The DNA of the CDR3 is TGTGCCTGTCAGGACAGAACTAACTATGGCTACACCTTC. Residues: CACQDRTNYGYTF.

This clone occurred a few times. The genes are TRBV6-4 and TRBJ1-2; 11 bases align to TRBD1. The CDR3 covers 15 residues. Germline CDR1 reads MRHNA; CDR2 reads SNTAGT. J gave up 3 bases and V 6 bases, and 6 bases lay outside the gene matches. The CDR3 DNA is TGTGCCAGCAGCCCCGGGACAGGGGGTGACTATGGCTACACCTTC. Translating gives CASSPGTGGDYGYTF.

The chain couples TRBV9 to TRBJ2-3; perhaps TRBD1 as D (5 bases). From germline, CDR1 is SGDLS and CDR2 YYNGEE. V gave up 0 bases and J gave up 2 bases, with 19 bases separating them. CDR3 length equals 18 residues. The DNA for the CDR3 is TGTGCCAGCAGCGTAGTCCCTATGACAGCACGAACCACAGATACGCAGTATTTT. This sequence encodes CASSVVPMTARTTDTQYF.

The V gene is TRBV5-6, the J gene TRBJ2-7; TRBD2 matches at 12 bases. The CDR3 loop spans 16 amino acids. J was trimmed by 6 bases and V by 1 base; bases with no gene match: 8. CDR1 is SGHDT, CDR2 YYEEEE, per germline. The CDR3 is CASSLSLAGGGLEQYF. CDR3 DNA: TGTGCCAGCAGCTTGTCACTAGCGGGAGGAGGGCTCGAGCAGTACTTC.

The chain carries TRBV6-1 and TRBJ2-4; TRBD1 matches at 7 bases. The CDR3 length is 14 residues. CDR1 and CDR2 (germline): MNHNS, SASEGT. The V gene end was trimmed by 8 bases and the J gene end by 1 base; junction bases not matched to a gene: 5. The CDR3 loop is CASGQGVAKNIQYF. DNA of the CDR3: TGTGCCAGCGGGCAGGGGGTCGCCAAAAACATTCAGTACTTC.

The V call is TRBV15, the J call TRBJ1-2; 8 bases fit TRBD1. Trimming removed 1 base from V and 4 bases from J; junction bases left unmatched: 5. The CDR3 is 15 residues long. CDR1 and CDR2 from the germline V gene are LNHNV and YYDKDF (reference sequence). The CDR3 coding sequence is TGTGCCACCAGCAGAGTGACAGGGGCAGGCTATGGCTACACCTTC. This gives the protein CATSRVTGAGYGYTF.

The chain is built from TRBV7-9 and TRBJ2-7, with D possibly being TRBD1 (7 bases). Germline CDR1 reads SEHNR; CDR2 reads FQNEAQ (reference sequence). Trimming removed 4 bases from V and 0 bases from J, with 19 bases in between. The CDR3 is 17 amino acids. The CDR3 DNA is TGTGCCAGCAGCTCAGGGCTGGCGGGACAGACCTCCTACGAGCAGTACTTC. Its translation: CASSSGLAGQTSYEQYF.

The chain is built from TRBV6-5 and TRBJ1-2; D unresolved. The CDR3 runs to 14 residues. Germline loops: CDR1 MNHEY, CDR2 SVGAGI. Trimming took 7 bases from V and 0 from J, leaving 12 bases between them. The CDR3 here is CASTTRLTNYGYTF. For the CDR3, the DNA is TGTGCCAGCACCACTAGACTTACTAACTATGGCTACACCTTC.

The rearrangement joins TRBV11-1 to TRBJ2-1; D is uncertain. The CDR3 length is 14 residues. Trimming cost V 5 bases and J 0 bases, with 8 bases left between them. Germline CDR1 is SGHAT and CDR2 is FQDESV (reference sequence). CDR3 in DNA: TGTGCCAGCAGCCCTAGTCACTCCTACAATGAGCAGTTCTTC. It specifies CASSPSHSYNEQFF.

This rearrangement joins TRBV7-2 to TRBJ2-7; 13 nucleotides line up with TRBD2. The ends lost 5 bases at V and 2 bases at J; junction bases unmatched: 3. The CDR3 extends over 15 amino acids. From germline, CDR1 is SGHTA and CDR2 FQGNSA. The DNA for the CDR3 is TGTGCCAGCAGCCCGGGACTAGCGGGGACCTACGAGCAGTACTTC. This sequence encodes CASSPGLAGTYEQYF.

This chain links TRBV18 with TRBJ1-1; 8 nucleotides line up with TRBD1. Looked up from germline, CDR1 is KGHSH and CDR2 is LQKENI. The CDR3 runs to 16 residues. V dropped 3 bases and J dropped 4; count of bases not matched to a gene: 10. The CDR3 sequence is CASSPSKGQVSTEAFF. CDR3 DNA sequence: TGTGCCAGCTCACCTTCGAAGGGACAGGTCAGCACTGAAGCTTTCTTT. The full variable domain, with the rest looked up from reference TRBV18 and TRBJ1-1, is NAGVMQNPRHLVRRRGQEARLRCSPMKGHSHVYWYRQLPEEGLKFMVYLQKENIIDESGMPKERFSAEFPKEGPSILRIQQVVRGDSAAYFCASSPSKGQVSTEAFFGQGTRLTVV.

The rearrangement uses TRBV2 and TRBJ2-7; 9 bases are shared with TRBD1. J was trimmed by 6 bases and V by 8 bases; bases with no gene match: 8. Per germline, CDR1 SNHLY and CDR2 FYNNEI. The CDR3 runs to 13 residues. The CDR3 loop reads CASAGTGSSEQYF. Written as DNA, the CDR3 is TGTGCCAGCGCCGGGACAGGGTCGTCCGAGCAGTACTTC.

V and J are TRBV29-1 and TRBJ1-4; a possible D gene is TRBD1 (5 bases). CDR1 is SQVTM and CDR2 is ANQGSEA in the germline V gene. The CDR3 runs 11 residues. Trimming left V 7 bases short and J 5 bases short, with 8 bases between. The CDR3 coding sequence is TGCAGCGGCCAGGGAAATGAAAAACTGTTTTTT. It codes for CSGQGNEKLFF.

This chain uses TRBV11-3 with TRBJ2-2; weak D call: TRBD2 (6 bases). The CDR3 extends over 14 amino acids. Deletions cut 2 bases from V and 8 bases from J, with 12 bases between. In germline, CDR1 is SGHNT, CDR2 YENEEA. The CDR3 region has the DNA TGTGCCAGCAGCTTAATGCCTAGCGCGGGGGAGCTGTTTTTT. It is translated as CASSLMPSAGELFF.

Only a few counts were recorded for this clone. The chain recombines TRBV9 with TRBJ2-1; D possibly corresponds to TRBD2 (5 bases). Germline CDR1 SGDLS, CDR2 YYNGEE. V was pared by 4 bases and J by 2 bases, with 16 bases between. This CDR3 region has 16 residues. DNA of the CDR3: TGTGCCAGCAGCCCCTCACCTGAGGAGGCCTACAATGAGCAGTTCTTC. Encoded protein: CASSPSPEEAYNEQFF. Full variable domain (remainder filled in from reference TRBV9 and TRBJ2-1): DSGVTQTPKHLITATGQRVTLRCSPRSGDLSVYWYQQSLDQGLQFLIQYYNGEERAKGNILERFSAQQFPDLHSELNLSSLELGDSALYFCASSPSPEEAYNEQFFGPGTRLTVL.

V and J are TRBV4-1 and TRBJ2-1, with TRBD2 matching over 7 bases. CDR3 length: 15 residues. In germline, CDR1 is MGHRA, CDR2 YSYEKL. Trimming cost V 4 bases and J 5 bases; bases outside gene matches: 8. The CDR3 loop reads CASSLAGSVNNEQFF. CDR3 DNA sequence: TGCGCCAGCAGCCTAGCGGGTTCCGTTAACAATGAGCAGTTCTTC.

In this sample, this clone turned up a few times. The gene calls are TRBV9 and TRBJ2-7; the match to TRBD2 covers 13 bases. The ends lost 4 bases at V and 6 bases at J; junction bases unmatched: 10. Germline assignment: CDR1 SGDLS and CDR2 YYNGEE. The CDR3 is 16 amino acids. The CDR3 is CASSQTSGRNLGEQYF. The CDR3 region has the DNA TGTGCCAGCAGCCAGACTAGCGGGAGGAACTTGGGCGAGCAGTACTTC.